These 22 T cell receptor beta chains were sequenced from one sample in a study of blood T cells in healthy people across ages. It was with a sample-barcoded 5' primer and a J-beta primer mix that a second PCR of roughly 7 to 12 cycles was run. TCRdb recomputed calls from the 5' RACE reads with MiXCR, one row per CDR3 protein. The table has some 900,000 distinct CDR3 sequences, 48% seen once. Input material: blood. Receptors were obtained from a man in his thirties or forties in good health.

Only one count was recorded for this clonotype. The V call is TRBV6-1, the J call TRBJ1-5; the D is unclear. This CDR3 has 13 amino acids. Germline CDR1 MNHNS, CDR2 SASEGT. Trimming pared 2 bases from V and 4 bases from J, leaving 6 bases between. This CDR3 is CASSENVNQPQHF. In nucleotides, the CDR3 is TGTGCCAGCAGTGAAAACGTGAATCAGCCCCAGCATTTT.

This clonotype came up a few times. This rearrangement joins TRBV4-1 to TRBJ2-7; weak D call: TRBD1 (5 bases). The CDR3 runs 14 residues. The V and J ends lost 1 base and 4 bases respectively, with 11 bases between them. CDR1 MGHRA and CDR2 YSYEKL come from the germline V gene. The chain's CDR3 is CASSQVETDYEQYF. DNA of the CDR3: TGCGCCAGCAGCCAAGTGGAGACAGATTACGAGCAGTACTTC.

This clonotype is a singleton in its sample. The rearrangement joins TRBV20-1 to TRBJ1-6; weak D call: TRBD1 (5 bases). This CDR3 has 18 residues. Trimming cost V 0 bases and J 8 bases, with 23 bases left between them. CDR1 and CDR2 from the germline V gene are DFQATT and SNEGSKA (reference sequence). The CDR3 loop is CSARDLRAGTSSHSPLHF. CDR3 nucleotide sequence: TGCAGTGCTAGAGATCTCAGGGCGGGGACCTCGAGCCATTCACCCCTCCACTTT.

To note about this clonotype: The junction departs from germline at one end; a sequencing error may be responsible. The CDR3 loop reads CANSQYRVLSYNEQFF. In nucleotides, the CDR3 is TGTGCCAACAGCCAATACAGGGTTCTCTCCTACAATGAGCAGTTCTTC. The chain carries TRBV3-1 and TRBJ2-1; a possible D gene is TRBD1 (6 bases). The CDR3 spans 16 residues. Germline V gene sequence: CDR1 LGHDT, CDR2 YNNKEL (reference sequence).

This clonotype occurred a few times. This chain's CDR3 is CASSHSGGSSYNEQFF. The CDR3 DNA follows: TGCGCCAGCAGCCATAGCGGGGGCAGCTCCTACAATGAGCAGTTCTTC. The chain links TRBV5-1 to TRBJ2-1, with TRBD2 identical over 9 bases. The J segment lost 0 bases and the V segment lost 4 bases, leaving 5 bases of the junction unmatched. This CDR3 comprises 16 residues. Germline assignment: CDR1 SGHRS and CDR2 YFSETQ.

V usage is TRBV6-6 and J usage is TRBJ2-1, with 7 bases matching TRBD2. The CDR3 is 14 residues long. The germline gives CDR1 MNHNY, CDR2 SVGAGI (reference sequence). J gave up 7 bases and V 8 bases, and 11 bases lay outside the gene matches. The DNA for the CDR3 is TGTGCCAGCGCCCACTCGCGGGAGTTAAATGAGCAGTTCTTC. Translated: CASAHSRELNEQFF.

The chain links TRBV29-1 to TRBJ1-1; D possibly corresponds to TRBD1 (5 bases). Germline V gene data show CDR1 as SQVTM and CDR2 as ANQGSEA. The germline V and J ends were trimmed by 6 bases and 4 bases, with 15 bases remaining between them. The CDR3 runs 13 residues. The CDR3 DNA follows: TGCAGCGTGAGAGACAGACCGTTCACTGAAGCTTTCTTT. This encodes CSVRDRPFTEAFF.

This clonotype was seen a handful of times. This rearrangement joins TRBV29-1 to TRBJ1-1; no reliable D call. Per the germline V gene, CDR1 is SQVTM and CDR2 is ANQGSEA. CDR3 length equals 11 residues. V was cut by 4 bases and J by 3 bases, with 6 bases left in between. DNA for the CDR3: TGCAGCGTTGCTCGGGACACTGAAGCTTTCTTT. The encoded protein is CSVARDTEAFF.

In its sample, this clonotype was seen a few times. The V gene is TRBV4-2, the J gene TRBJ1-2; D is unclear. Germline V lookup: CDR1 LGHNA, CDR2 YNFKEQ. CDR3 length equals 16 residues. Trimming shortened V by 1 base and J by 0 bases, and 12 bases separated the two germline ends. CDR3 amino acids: CASSQGFRAANYGYTF. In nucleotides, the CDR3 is TGTGCCAGCAGCCAAGGGTTTAGGGCAGCTAACTATGGCTACACCTTC.

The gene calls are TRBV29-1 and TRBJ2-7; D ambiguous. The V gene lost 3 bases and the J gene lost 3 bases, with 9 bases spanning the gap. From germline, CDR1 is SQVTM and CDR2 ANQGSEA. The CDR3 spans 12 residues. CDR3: CSVEGRRYEQYF. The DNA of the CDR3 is TGCAGCGTTGAGGGCAGGCGCTACGAGCAGTACTTC.

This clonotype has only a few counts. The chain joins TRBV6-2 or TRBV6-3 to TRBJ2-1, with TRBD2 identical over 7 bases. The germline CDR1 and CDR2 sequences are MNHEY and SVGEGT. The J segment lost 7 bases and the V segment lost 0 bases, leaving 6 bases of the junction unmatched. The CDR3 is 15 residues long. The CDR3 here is CASSYSDTGRNEQFF. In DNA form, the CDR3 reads TGTGCCAGCAGTTACTCCGATACCGGGAGGAATGAGCAGTTCTTC.

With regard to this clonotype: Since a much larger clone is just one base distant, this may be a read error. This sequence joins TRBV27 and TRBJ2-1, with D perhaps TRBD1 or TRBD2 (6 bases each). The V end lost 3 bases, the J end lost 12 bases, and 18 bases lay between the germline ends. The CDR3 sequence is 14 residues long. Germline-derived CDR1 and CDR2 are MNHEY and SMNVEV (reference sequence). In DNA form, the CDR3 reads TGTGCCAGCAGTTTCTCCCCGACTAAGGGGGGGCAGTTCTTC. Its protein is CASSFSPTKGGQFF.

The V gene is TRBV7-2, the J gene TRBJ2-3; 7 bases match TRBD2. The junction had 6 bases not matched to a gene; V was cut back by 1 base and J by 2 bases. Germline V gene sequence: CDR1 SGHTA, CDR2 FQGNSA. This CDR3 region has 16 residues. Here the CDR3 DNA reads TGTGCCAGCAGCTTAGGGAGCGGGGTGATCACAGATACGCAGTATTTT. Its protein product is CASSLGSGVITDTQYF.

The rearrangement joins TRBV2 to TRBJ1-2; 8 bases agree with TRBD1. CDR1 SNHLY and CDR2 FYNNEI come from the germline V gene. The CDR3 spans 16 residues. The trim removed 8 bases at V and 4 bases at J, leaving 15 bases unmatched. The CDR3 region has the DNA TGTGCCAGCGTGGGACAGGCGACTCTCGTCGGCTATGGCTACACCTTC. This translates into CASVGQATLVGYGYTF.

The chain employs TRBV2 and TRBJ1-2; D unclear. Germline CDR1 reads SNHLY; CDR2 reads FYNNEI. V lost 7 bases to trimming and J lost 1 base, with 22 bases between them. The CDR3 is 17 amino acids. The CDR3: CASTGGLTVDYNYGYTF. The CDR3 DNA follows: TGTGCCAGCACCGGCGGCCTTACAGTAGATTATAACTATGGCTACACCTTC.

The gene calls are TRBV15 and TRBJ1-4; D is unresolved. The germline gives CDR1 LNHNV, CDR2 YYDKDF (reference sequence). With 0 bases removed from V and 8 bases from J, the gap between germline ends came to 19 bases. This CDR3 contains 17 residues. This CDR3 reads CATSRDLGPRVEEKLFF. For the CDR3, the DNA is TGTGCCACCAGCAGAGATCTCGGGCCGCGGGTCGAGGAAAAACTGTTTTTT.

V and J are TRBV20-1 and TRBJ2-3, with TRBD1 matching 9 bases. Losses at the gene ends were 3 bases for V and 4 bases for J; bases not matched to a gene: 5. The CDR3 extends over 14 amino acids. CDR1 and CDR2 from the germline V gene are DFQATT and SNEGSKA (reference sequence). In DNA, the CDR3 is TGCAGTGCTAGGACGGACAGGGGACCAGATACGCAGTATTTT. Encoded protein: CSARTDRGPDTQYF.

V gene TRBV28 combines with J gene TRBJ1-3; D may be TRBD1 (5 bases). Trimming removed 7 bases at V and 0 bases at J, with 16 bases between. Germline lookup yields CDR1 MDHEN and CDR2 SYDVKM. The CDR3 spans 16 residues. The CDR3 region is CASTPAGRGSGNTIYF. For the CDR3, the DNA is TGTGCCAGCACCCCGGCGGGACGCGGCTCTGGAAACACCATATATTTT. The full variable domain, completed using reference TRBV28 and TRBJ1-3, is DVKVTQSSRYLVKRTGEKVFLECVQDMDHENMFWYRQDPGLGLRLIYFSYDVKMKEKGDIPEGYSVSREKKERFSLILESASTNQTSMYLCASTPAGRGSGNTIYFGEGSWLTVV.

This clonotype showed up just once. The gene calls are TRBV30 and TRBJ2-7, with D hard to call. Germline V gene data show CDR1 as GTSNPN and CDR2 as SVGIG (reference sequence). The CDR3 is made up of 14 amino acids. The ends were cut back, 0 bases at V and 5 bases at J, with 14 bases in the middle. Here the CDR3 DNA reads TGTGCCTGGAGTGTAGGGTATTCAGGCCACGAGCAGTACTTC. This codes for CAWSVGYSGHEQYF. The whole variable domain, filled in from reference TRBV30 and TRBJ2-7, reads SQTIHQWPATLVQPVGSPLSLECTVEGTSNPNLYWYRQAAGRGLQLLFYSVGIGQISSEVPQNLSASRPQDRQFILSSKKLLLSDSGFYLCAWSVGYSGHEQYFGPGTRLTVT.

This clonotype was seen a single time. The CDR3 reads CASSLYLGAWQGASTGELFF. Written as DNA, the CDR3 is TGTGCCAGCAGTTTATATCTTGGGGCGTGGCAGGGGGCGTCCACCGGGGAGCTGTTTTTT. The rearrangement links TRBV12-3 or TRBV12-4 to TRBJ2-2; 8 bases map to TRBD1. The CDR3 is made up of 20 amino acids. V was clipped by 2 bases and J by 4 bases; unmatched bases: 18.

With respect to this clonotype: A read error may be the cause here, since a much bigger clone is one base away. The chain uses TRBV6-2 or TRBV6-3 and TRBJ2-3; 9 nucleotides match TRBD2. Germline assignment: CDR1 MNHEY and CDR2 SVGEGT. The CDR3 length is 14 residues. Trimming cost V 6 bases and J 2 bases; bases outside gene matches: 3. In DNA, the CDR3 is TGTGCCAGCAGCCGGACTAGCGACACAGATACGCAGTATTTT. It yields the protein CASSRTSDTDTQYF.

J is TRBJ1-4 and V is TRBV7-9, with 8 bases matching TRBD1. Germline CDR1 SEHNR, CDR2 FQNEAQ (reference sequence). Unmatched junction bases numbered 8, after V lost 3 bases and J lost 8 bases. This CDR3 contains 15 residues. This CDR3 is CASSLITGGNEKLFF. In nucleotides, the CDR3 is TGTGCCAGCAGCTTGATTACAGGGGGTAACGAAAAACTGTTTTTT.